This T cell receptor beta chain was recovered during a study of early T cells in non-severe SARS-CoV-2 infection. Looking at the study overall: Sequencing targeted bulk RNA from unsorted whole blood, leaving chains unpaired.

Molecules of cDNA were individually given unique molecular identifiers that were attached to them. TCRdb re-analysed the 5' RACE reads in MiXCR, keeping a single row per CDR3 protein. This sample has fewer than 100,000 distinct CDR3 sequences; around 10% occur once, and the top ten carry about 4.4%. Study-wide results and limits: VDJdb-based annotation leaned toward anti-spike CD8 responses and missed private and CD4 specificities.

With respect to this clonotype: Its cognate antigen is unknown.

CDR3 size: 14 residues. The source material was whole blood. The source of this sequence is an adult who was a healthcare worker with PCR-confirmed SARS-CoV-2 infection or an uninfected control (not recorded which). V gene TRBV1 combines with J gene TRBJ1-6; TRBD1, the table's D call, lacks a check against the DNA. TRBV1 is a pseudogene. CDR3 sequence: CTSVQGSYNSPLHF. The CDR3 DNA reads TGCACCAGCGTACAGGGAAGCTATAATTCACCCCTCCACTTT.